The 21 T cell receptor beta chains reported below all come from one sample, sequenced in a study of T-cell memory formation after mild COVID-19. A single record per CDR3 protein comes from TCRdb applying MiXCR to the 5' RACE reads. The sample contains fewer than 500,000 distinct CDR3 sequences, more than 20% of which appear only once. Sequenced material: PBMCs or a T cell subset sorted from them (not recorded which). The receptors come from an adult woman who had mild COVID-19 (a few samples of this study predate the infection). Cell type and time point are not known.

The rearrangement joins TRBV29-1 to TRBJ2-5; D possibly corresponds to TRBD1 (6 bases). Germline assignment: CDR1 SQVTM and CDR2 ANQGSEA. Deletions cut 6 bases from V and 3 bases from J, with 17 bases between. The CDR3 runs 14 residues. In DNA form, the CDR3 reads TGCAGCGTGCGGGCTGGGACACGGAAAGAGACCCAGTACTTC. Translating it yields CSVRAGTRKETQYF.

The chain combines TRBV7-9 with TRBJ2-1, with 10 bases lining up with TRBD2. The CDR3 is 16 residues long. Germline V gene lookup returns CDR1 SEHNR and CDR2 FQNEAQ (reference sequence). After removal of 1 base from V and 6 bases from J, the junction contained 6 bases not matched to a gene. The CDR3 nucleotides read TGTGCCAGCAGCTTAGTCCTAGCGGGGGAGGGCAATGAGCAGTTCTTC. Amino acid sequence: CASSLVLAGEGNEQFF.

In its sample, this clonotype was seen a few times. The CDR3 reads CSARLGGNTEAFF. The CDR3 nucleotides are TGCAGTGCTAGATTAGGTGGGAACACTGAAGCTTTCTTT. The chain carries TRBV20-1 and TRBJ1-1; unclear D gene. There are 13 residues in the CDR3. Germline loops: CDR1 DFQATT, CDR2 SNEGSKA (reference sequence). Trimming removed 2 bases at V and 1 base at J, with 8 bases between.

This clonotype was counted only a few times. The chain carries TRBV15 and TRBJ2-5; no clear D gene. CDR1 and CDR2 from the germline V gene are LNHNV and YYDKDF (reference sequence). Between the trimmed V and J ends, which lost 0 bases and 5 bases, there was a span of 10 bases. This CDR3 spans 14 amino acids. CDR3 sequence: CATSRDTVRETQYF. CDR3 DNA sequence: TGTGCCACCAGCAGAGATACAGTAAGGGAGACCCAGTACTTC.

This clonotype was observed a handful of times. CDR3 sequence (DNA): TGTGCCAGCAGCCTAACGAGGGGGCGCGATGGCTACACCTTC. Its protein is CASSLTRGRDGYTF. This sequence joins TRBV7-8 and TRBJ1-2, with 7 bases identical to TRBD1. The CDR3 consists of 14 residues. V lost 5 bases, J lost 6 bases, and 9 bases stayed unmatched. Looked up from germline, CDR1 is SGHVS and CDR2 is FQNEAQ.

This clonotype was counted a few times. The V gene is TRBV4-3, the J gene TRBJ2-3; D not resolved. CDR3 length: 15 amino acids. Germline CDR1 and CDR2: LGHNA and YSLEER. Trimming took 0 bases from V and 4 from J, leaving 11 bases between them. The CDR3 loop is CASSQEFGAADTQYF. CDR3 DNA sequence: TGCGCCAGCAGCCAAGAATTCGGTGCAGCAGATACGCAGTATTTT.

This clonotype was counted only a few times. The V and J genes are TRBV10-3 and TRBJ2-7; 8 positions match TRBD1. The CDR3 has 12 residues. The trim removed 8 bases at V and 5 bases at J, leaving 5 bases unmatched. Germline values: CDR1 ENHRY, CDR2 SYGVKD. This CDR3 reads CAIGGTGNEQYF. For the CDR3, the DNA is TGTGCCATCGGCGGGACAGGTAACGAGCAGTACTTC.

DNA of the CDR3: TGTGCTACGGGACAGGGGGCCAGCGGGCAGTACTTC. Protein: CATGQGASGQYF. This rearrangement joins TRBV10-3 to TRBJ2-7; 12 bases align to TRBD1. Per germline, CDR1 ENHRY and CDR2 SYGVKD. The CDR3 length is 12 residues.

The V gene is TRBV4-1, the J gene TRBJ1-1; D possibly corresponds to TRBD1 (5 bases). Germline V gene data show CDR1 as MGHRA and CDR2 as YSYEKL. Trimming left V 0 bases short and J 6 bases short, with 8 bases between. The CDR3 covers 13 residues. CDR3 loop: CASSQDPGAEAFF. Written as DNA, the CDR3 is TGCGCCAGCAGCCAAGATCCGGGGGCTGAAGCTTTCTTT.

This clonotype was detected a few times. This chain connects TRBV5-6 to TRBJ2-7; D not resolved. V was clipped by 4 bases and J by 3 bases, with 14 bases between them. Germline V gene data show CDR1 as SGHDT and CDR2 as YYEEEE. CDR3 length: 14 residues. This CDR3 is CASSPTEILYEQYF. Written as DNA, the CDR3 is TGTGCCAGCAGCCCCACAGAGATACTCTACGAGCAGTACTTC.

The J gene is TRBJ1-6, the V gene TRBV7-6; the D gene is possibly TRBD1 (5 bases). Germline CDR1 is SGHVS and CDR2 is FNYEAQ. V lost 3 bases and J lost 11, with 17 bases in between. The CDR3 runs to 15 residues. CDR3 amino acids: CASSLDWGIEAPLHF. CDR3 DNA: TGTGCCAGCAGCTTGGATTGGGGGATCGAGGCACCCCTCCACTTT.

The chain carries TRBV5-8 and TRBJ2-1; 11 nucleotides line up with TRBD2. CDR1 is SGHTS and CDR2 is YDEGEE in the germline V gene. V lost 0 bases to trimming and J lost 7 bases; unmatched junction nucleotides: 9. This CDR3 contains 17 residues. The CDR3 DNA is TGTGCCAGCAGCTTGGAACTAGCGGGAGAGTGGCGGAATGAGCAGTTCTTC. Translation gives CASSLELAGEWRNEQFF.

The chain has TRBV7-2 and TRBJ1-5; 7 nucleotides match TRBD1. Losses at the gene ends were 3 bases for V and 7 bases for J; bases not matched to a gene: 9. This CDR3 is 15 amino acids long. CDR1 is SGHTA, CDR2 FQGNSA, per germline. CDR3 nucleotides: TGTGCCAGCAGCTTCCGACAGGGAGAGGGACAGCCCCAGCATTTT. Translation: CASSFRQGEGQPQHF.

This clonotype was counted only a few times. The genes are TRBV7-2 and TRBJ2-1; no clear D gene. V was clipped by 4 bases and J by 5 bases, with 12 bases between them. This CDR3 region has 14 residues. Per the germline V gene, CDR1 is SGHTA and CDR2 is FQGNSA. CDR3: CASSSLGGHNEQFF. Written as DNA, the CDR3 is TGTGCCAGCAGCTCTCTCGGTGGACACAATGAGCAGTTCTTC.

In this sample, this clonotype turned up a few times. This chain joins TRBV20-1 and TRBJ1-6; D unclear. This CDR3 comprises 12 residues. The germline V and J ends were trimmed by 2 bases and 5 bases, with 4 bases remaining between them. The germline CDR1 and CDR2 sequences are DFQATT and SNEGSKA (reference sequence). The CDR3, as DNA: TGCAGTGCTAGACAGAATAATTCACCCCTCCACTTT. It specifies CSARQNNSPLHF.

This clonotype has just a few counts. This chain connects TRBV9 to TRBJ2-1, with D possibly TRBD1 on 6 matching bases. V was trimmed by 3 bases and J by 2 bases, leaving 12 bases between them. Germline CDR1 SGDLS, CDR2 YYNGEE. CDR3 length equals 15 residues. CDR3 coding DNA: TGTGCCAGCAGCGCAGGACAGCAGACCTACAATGAGCAGTTCTTC. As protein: CASSAGQQTYNEQFF.

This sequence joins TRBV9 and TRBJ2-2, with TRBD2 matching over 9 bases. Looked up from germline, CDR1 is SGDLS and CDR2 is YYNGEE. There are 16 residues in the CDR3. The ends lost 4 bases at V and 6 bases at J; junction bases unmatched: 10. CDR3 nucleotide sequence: TGTGCCAGCAGCAACAGGGCGGGAGGGGCGTCCGGGGAGCTGTTTTTT. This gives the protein CASSNRAGGASGELFF.

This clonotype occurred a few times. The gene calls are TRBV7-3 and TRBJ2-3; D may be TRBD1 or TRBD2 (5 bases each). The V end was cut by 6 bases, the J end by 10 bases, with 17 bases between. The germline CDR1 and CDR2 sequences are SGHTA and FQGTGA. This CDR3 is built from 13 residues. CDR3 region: CASRATSVGAQYF. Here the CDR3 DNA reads TGTGCCAGCAGGGCTACTTCGGTGGGGGCGCAGTATTTT. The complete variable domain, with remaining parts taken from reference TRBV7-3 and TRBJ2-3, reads GAGVSQTPSNKVTEKGKYVELRCDPISGHTALYWYRQSLGQGPEFLIYFQGTGAADDSGLPNDRFFAVRPEGSVSTLKIQRTERGDSAVYLCASRATSVGAQYFGPGTRLTVL.

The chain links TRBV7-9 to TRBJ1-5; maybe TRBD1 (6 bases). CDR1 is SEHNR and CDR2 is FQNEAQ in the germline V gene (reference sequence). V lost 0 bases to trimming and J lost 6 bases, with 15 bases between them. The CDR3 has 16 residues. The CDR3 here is CASSLAFGGGIQPQHF. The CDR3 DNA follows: TGTGCCAGCAGCTTAGCCTTCGGGGGGGGCATTCAGCCCCAGCATTTT.

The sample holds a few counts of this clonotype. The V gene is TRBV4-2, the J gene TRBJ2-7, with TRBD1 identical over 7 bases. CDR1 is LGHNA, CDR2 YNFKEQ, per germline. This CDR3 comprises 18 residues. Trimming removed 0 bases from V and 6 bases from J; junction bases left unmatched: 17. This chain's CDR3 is CASSQEENPTGPLGEQYF. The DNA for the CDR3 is TGTGCCAGCAGCCAAGAAGAAAATCCGACAGGGCCCCTTGGCGAGCAGTACTTC.

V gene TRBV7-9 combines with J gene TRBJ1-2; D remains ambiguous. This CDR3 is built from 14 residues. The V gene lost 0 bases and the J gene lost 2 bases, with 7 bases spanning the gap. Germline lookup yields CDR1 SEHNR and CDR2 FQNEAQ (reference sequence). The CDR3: CASSLAGENYGYTF. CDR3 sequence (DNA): TGTGCCAGCAGCTTAGCCGGGGAAAACTATGGCTACACCTTC.